This T cell receptor (beta chain) was sequenced during a study of PD-L1 blockade in urothelial cancer. Across the whole study: Blood underwent analysis 3 weeks (second dose) and 6 weeks after treatment began. Blood yielded a median of roughly 140,000 T cells per sample. Findings and limits, study-wide: In blood sampled pretreatment, TCR clonality below the median predicted better survival.

About this clone itself: Its antigen is currently unknown.

Synthetic analogs of TCR templates were spiked into every PCR. Using immunoSEQ multiplex PCR, the repertoire was profiled, and TCRdb retains in-frame clones only, with some absent. The table shows some 100,000 clones, with roughly nine tenths occurring only once. Deletions cut 3 bases from V and 3 bases from J, with 7 bases between. This CDR3 has 13 residues. Germline V lookup: CDR1 ENHRY, CDR2 SYGVKD. Sequences were derived from PBMCs, sampled around atezolizumab (anti-PD-L1) treatment. V is TRBV10-3 and J is TRBJ2-3, with D unclear. The receptor was isolated from a woman older than 75 with urothelial cancer. The CDR3 sequence is CAISERETDTQYF. In DNA, the CDR3 is TGTGCCATCAGTGAACGCGAGACAGATACGCAGTATTTT.